Presented here are 26 T cell receptor beta chains from one specimen sequenced in a study of T cell responses to AZD1222 COVID-19 vaccine. The method was immunoSEQ multiplex PCR; TCRdb's version includes in-frame clones alone and lacks a portion of them. This sample yields about 18,000 clones, of which around 92% are seen a single time; 8.7% belongs to the top ten. The specimen comprised peripheral blood, sampled 28 days after the second AZD1222 dose. The receptors were sampled from an adult who received the AZD1222 COVID-19 vaccine.

The chain joins TRBV15 to TRBJ2-7, with 9 bases that match TRBD2. This CDR3 contains 16 residues. J gave up 6 bases and V 0 bases, and 9 bases lay outside the gene matches. From germline, CDR1 is LNHNV and CDR2 YYDKDF (reference sequence). The CDR3 bases are TGTGCCACCAGCAGAGACCTAGCGGGGACTCTCCCCGAGCAGTACGTC. Translated: CATSRDLAGTLPEQYV.

The V and J genes are TRBV2 and TRBJ2-7; D unclear. The CDR3 is 11 amino acids. V lost 3 bases, J lost 7 bases, and 7 bases lay in between. CDR1 is SNHLY, CDR2 FYNNEI, per germline. The DNA of the CDR3 is TGTGCCAGCAGTGAGTCGGCAGAGCAGTACGTC. Its protein is CASSESAEQYV.

This clone was picked up a small number of times. The chain uses TRBV27 and TRBJ1-5; perhaps TRBD1 as D (6 bases). V lost 5 bases and J 5 bases, leaving 16 bases between the germline ends. Germline lookup yields CDR1 MNHEY and CDR2 SMNVEV (reference sequence). This CDR3 has 15 amino acids. CDR3 bases: TGTGCCAGCAGTATGGGGGGCAGAAGGTATCAGCCCCAGCATTTT. Its protein product is CASSMGGRRYQPQHF.

The chain couples TRBV10-1 to TRBJ2-2; D is undetermined. This CDR3 has 11 residues. V was clipped by 5 bases and J by 4 bases, with 2 bases between them. In germline, CDR1 is WNHNN, CDR2 SYGVQD (reference sequence). The DNA of the CDR3 is TGCGCCAGCAGTAGCACCGGGGAGCTGTTTTTT. Amino acids: CASSSTGELFF.

This chain links TRBV20-1 with TRBJ1-1; no definite D call. Germline loops: CDR1 DFQATT, CDR2 SNEGSKA (reference sequence). The CDR3 is 13 amino acids. V lost 3 bases, J lost 2 bases, and 10 bases lay in between. The CDR3 DNA is TGCAGTGCTAGTATACGCAGCAACACTGAAGCTTTCTTT. It yields the protein CSASIRSNTEAFF.

Only one count was recorded for this clone. The chain recombines TRBV3-1 (or the pseudogene TRBV3-2) with TRBJ2-5; no firm D call. Per the germline V gene, CDR1 is LGHDT and CDR2 is YNNKEL (reference sequence). There are 15 residues in the CDR3. Trimming removed 0 bases at V and 2 bases at J, with 10 bases between. The CDR3 is CASSQDGWGQETQYF. The CDR3 DNA reads as TGTGCCAGCAGCCAAGACGGGTGGGGACAAGAGACCCAGTACTTC.

The CDR3 bases are TGTGCCAGCAGCGGCAGACAGGGAGCGAACACTGAAGCTTTCTTT. It yields the protein CASSGRQGANTEAFF. V is TRBV7-7 and J is TRBJ1-1, with 7 bases aligning to TRBD1. The CDR3 totals 15 residues. Germline V gene data show CDR1 as SSHAT and CDR2 as FNYEAQ (reference sequence). V dropped 5 bases and J dropped 1; count of bases not matched to a gene: 7.

The rearrangement uses TRBV5-1 and TRBJ2-3; no clear D gene. From germline, CDR1 is SGHRS and CDR2 YFSETQ. The CDR3 extends over 13 amino acids. V lost 2 bases, J lost 3 bases, and 7 bases lay in between. The CDR3 DNA follows: TGCGCCAGCAGCTTAGGTTTGACAGATACGCAGTATTTT. The encoded protein is CASSLGLTDTQYF.

The chain uses TRBV7-8 and TRBJ1-5; no definite D call. Trimming shortened V by 0 bases and J by 0 bases, and 9 bases separated the two germline ends. The length of the CDR3 is 16 residues. CDR1 is SGHVS and CDR2 is FQNEAQ in the germline V gene. Here the CDR3 DNA reads TGTGCCAGCAGCTTAGCGCGCCACCTTAGCAATCAGCCCCAGCATTTT. Translated, it gives CASSLARHLSNQPQHF.

The gene calls are TRBV11-2 and TRBJ1-6, with D possibly matching TRBD1 (5 bases). The CDR3 sequence is 16 residues long. Trimming removed 5 bases from V and 8 bases from J, with 19 bases in between. In germline, CDR1 is SGHAT, CDR2 FQNNGV. CDR3 nucleotide sequence: TGTGCCAGCAGCCTCAGCCGGGGCTCAGATTATTCACCCCTCCACTTT. Translated: CASSLSRGSDYSPLHF.

V and J are TRBV19 and TRBJ2-5, with D uncertain. Trimming removed 3 bases at V and 5 bases at J, with 10 bases between. Germline V gene lookup returns CDR1 LNHDA and CDR2 SQIVND (reference sequence). The CDR3 has 13 residues. Written as DNA, the CDR3 is TGTGCCAGTAGTATGCGACAAACCGAGACCCAGTACTTC. It translates to CASSMRQTETQYF.

This clone was picked up a small number of times. The chain links TRBV10-2 to TRBJ1-2, with unresolved D. V gave up 2 bases and J gave up 7 bases, with 11 bases separating them. The V gene's germline CDR1 is WSHSY and CDR2 SAAADI. There are 13 residues in the CDR3. DNA of the CDR3: TGCGCCAGCAGTGAGGGCCCCTCAGCTGGCTACACCTTC. Encoded protein: CASSEGPSAGYTF.

This clone was seen just once. This chain joins TRBV5-1 and TRBJ1-6; 8 bases fit TRBD1. Germline V gene lookup returns CDR1 SGHRS and CDR2 YFSETQ. The CDR3 extends over 15 amino acids. With V trimmed by 0 bases and J by 6 bases, 2 bases remained unmatched. The CDR3 is CASSLEQGANSPLHF. Written as DNA, the CDR3 is TGCGCCAGCAGCTTGGAGCAGGGGGCTAATTCACCCCTCCACTTT.

The chain joins TRBV6-1 to TRBJ1-2; D unresolved. Trimming left V 3 bases short and J 4 bases short, with 12 bases between. The CDR3 totals 14 residues. Looked up from germline, CDR1 is MNHNS and CDR2 is SASEGT. The CDR3 coding sequence is TGTGCCAGCAGTGACTGGACGGTTTCCTATGGCTACACCTTC. Translating gives CASSDWTVSYGYTF.

A remark on this clone: Because the CDR3 is missing its conserved closing phenylalanine or tryptophan, this is likely a read error. The limits of the CDR3 on the DNA are not certain, so only TCRdb's listed CDR3 is given. The CDR3: CASSSAGTGPTRT. The V call is TRBV28, the J call TRBJ1-2; the table assigns TRBD1, which was not confirmed against the DNA. The CDR3 comprises 13 residues, both ends counted. Germline CDR1 and CDR2: MDHEN and SYDVKM.

A single count supports this clone. V usage is TRBV2 and J usage is TRBJ1-3; D possibly corresponds to TRBD1 (5 bases). The ends were cut back, 6 bases at V and 3 bases at J, with 12 bases in the middle. The CDR3 contains 14 residues. The germline gives CDR1 SNHLY, CDR2 FYNNEI. In DNA, the CDR3 is TGTGCCAGCAGAAGGGGAAGTGATGGAAACACCATATATTTT. Translated: CASRRGSDGNTIYF.

The gene calls are TRBV19 and TRBJ2-5; possibly TRBD1 or TRBD2 for D (6 bases each). The CDR3 runs to 14 residues. The V end lost 7 bases, the J end lost 1 base, and 13 bases lay between the germline ends. Germline CDR1 and CDR2: LNHDA and SQIVND (reference sequence). The CDR3 loop is CASNLGGRQETQYF. The CDR3 DNA reads as TGTGCCAGTAACCTTGGGGGGCGCCAAGAGACCCAGTACTTC.

This clone was seen once. The CDR3 DNA reads as TGCAGCGTTGCCCCTAGGGAGCCTATTTATGGCTACACCTTC. Translation gives CSVAPREPIYGYTF. This chain uses TRBV29-1 with TRBJ1-2; D not certain. Trimming stripped 4 bases from V and 5 bases from J, with 17 bases between. The CDR3 contains 14 residues. Germline values: CDR1 SQVTM, CDR2 ANQGSEA.

The chain combines TRBV5-1 with TRBJ2-1; no clear D. CDR3 length: 13 residues. Per the germline V gene, CDR1 is SGHRS and CDR2 is YFSETQ. Between the trimmed V and J ends, which lost 4 bases and 6 bases, there was a span of 11 bases. CDR3 loop: CASSPRTANEQFF. CDR3 sequence (DNA): TGCGCCAGCAGCCCAAGGACCGCCAATGAGCAGTTCTTC.

This chain joins TRBV6-5 and TRBJ1-1; 8 bases line up with TRBD1. The germline V gene has CDR1 MNHEY and CDR2 SVGAGI. This CDR3 comprises 15 residues. V trimming: 0 bases; J trimming: 7 bases; junction bases outside the gene matches: 7. The CDR3 DNA reads TGTGCCAGCAGTTACTCGGGGCAGGGGGCGTTTGAAGCTTTCTTT. Translating it yields CASSYSGQGAFEAFF.

The chain combines TRBV6-5 with TRBJ2-7; TRBD2 matches 9 bases. J gave up 7 bases and V 6 bases, and 13 bases lay outside the gene matches. Germline-derived CDR1 and CDR2 are MNHEY and SVGAGI. The length of the CDR3 is 15 residues. The CDR3 here is CASSERGLARGEQYF. The CDR3 coding sequence is TGTGCCAGCAGCGAGAGGGGACTAGCAAGAGGAGAGCAGTACTTC.

The chain carries TRBV10-1 and TRBJ1-1; tentatively, D is TRBD1 (5 bases). In germline, CDR1 is WNHNN, CDR2 SYGVQD (reference sequence). The CDR3 spans 14 residues. Trimming removed 0 bases from V and 10 bases from J, with 15 bases in between. The CDR3 spells CASSESGRKSGAFF. In nucleotides, the CDR3 is TGCGCCAGCAGTGAGTCGGGACGGAAAAGTGGAGCTTTCTTT.

This chain uses TRBV30 with TRBJ2-1, with 9 bases fitting TRBD2. Germline V gene data show CDR1 as GTSNPN and CDR2 as SVGIG (reference sequence). The V segment lost 5 bases and the J segment 9 bases; nucleotides outside the gene matches: 17. The CDR3 contains 16 residues. The CDR3 is CAWLSRSLAGYPEQFF. Here the CDR3 DNA reads TGTGCCTGGCTGAGTCGGAGCCTAGCGGGATACCCTGAGCAGTTCTTC.

The chain is built from TRBV28 and TRBJ2-7; D ambiguous. From germline, CDR1 is MDHEN and CDR2 SYDVKM. This CDR3 has 14 amino acids. Trimming left V 6 bases short and J 2 bases short, with 14 bases between. CDR3 sequence: CASSPPRLPYEQYV. The CDR3 region has the DNA TGTGCCAGCAGCCCCCCGCGGCTCCCCTACGAGCAGTACGTC.

CDR3 in amino acids: CASSVAQGNTEAFF. For the CDR3, the DNA is TGTGCCAGCAGCGTAGCGCAGGGGAACACTGAAGCTTTCTTT. This chain connects TRBV9 to TRBJ1-1, with a tentative D call TRBD1 (5 bases). Trimming shortened V by 0 bases and J by 1 base, and 7 bases separated the two germline ends. The CDR3 contains 14 residues. Germline CDR1 SGDLS, CDR2 YYNGEE.

The chain joins TRBV13 to TRBJ2-1, with 10 bases lining up with TRBD2. J lost 4 bases, V lost 4 bases, and 4 bases had no gene match. Germline assignment: CDR1 PRHDT and CDR2 FYEKMQ (reference sequence). The CDR3 totals 15 residues. CDR3 in amino acids: CASSSLAGVYNEQFF. DNA for the CDR3: TGTGCCAGCAGCTCCCTAGCGGGAGTTTACAATGAGCAGTTCTTC.